Following are 6 T cell receptor beta chains from one sample sequenced in a study of CD8+ T cells in alopecia areata. Sequencing relied on a cDNA template that was reverse transcribed from extracted RNA. Generated by immunoSEQ multiplex PCR, the TCRdb table keeps only in-frame clones and is missing some. The sample carries over 150,000 clones, roughly 65% recorded once. Sample: CD4+ T cells sorted from blood, taken at week 0. The receptors here all came from a human donor with alopecia areata.

V and J are TRBV4-2 and TRBJ1-2; unclear D gene. V dropped 3 bases and J dropped 5 bases, with 4 bases sitting between them. The CDR3 spans 11 residues. Germline V gene data show CDR1 as LGHNA and CDR2 as YNFKEQ. CDR3 nucleotide sequence: TGTGCCAGCAGCCATGAATATGGCTACACCTTC. Translated, it gives CASSHEYGYTF.

This chain connects TRBV2 to TRBJ2-4; TRBD2 might be the D (5 bases). Germline V gives CDR1 SNHLY, CDR2 FYNNEI. V was cut by 6 bases and J by 8 bases, with 14 bases left in between. The CDR3 sequence is 13 residues long. The CDR3 coding sequence is TGTGCCAGCAGGCCTGGTAGCGAGTACATTCAGTACTTC. Its protein product is CASRPGSEYIQYF.

The CDR3 region is CAISEQYSNQPQHF. The CDR3 nucleotides read TGTGCCATCAGTGAGCAGTATAGCAATCAGCCCCAGCATTTT. The J gene is TRBJ1-5, the V gene TRBV10-3; D is ambiguous. The length of the CDR3 is 14 residues. CDR1 is ENHRY, CDR2 SYGVKD, per germline. V was trimmed by 2 bases and J by 0 bases, leaving 5 bases between them.

This chain uses TRBV18 with TRBJ2-2; no definite D call. The CDR3 spans 15 residues. The V end lost 2 bases, the J end lost 2 bases, and 9 bases lay between the germline ends. CDR1 KGHSH and CDR2 LQKENI come from the germline V gene. The chain's CDR3 is CASSPLGHNTGELFF. The DNA of the CDR3 is TGTGCCAGCTCACCATTGGGCCATAACACCGGGGAGCTGTTTTTT.

The rearrangement joins TRBV30 to TRBJ2-7; the D gene could be TRBD1 or TRBD2 (5 bases each). CDR3 size: 13 residues. Trimming stripped 3 bases from V and 1 base from J, with 10 bases between. CDR1 and CDR2 from the germline V gene are GTSNPN and SVGIG (reference sequence). The CDR3 protein is CAWRRDGSYEQYF. The CDR3 nucleotides read TGTGCCTGGAGGAGGGACGGATCCTACGAGCAGTACTTC.

Only a few counts were recorded for this clone. The chain employs TRBV11-2 and TRBJ2-4; D gene ambiguous. Deletions cut 1 base from V and 7 bases from J, with 8 bases between. CDR3 length equals 13 residues. Germline values: CDR1 SGHAT, CDR2 FQNNGV. The CDR3 nucleotides are TGTGCCAGCAGCTTAGGTCCCTTCAACATTCAGTACTTC. This codes for CASSLGPFNIQYF.